Sequencing of this T cell receptor beta chain was carried out in a study of identical twins. Study-wide results and caveats: Excess sharing between twins was weaker in beta out-of-frame sequences.

This clonotype was observed many times. What it binds is unknown. Each CDR3 protein gets one entry after TCRdb re-called the 5' RACE reads with MiXCR. Here the sample spans a few hundred thousand distinct CDR3 sequences, about 8.3% being singletons. These data also formed part of another study, on yellow fever vaccine responses in identical twins.

The sequence came from a woman between 18 and 30 years old in good health. What was sequenced was CD8+ T cells sorted from blood.

The CDR3 sequence is CAISGDRFETGELFF. CDR3 DNA sequence: TGTGCCATCAGTGGGGACAGATTTGAAACCGGGGAGCTGTTTTTT. The V call is TRBV10-3, the J call TRBJ2-2; 7 positions agree with TRBD1. CDR3 size: 15 residues. Germline V gives CDR1 ENHRY, CDR2 SYGVKD. V lost 4 bases to trimming and J lost 5 bases; unmatched junction nucleotides: 7.